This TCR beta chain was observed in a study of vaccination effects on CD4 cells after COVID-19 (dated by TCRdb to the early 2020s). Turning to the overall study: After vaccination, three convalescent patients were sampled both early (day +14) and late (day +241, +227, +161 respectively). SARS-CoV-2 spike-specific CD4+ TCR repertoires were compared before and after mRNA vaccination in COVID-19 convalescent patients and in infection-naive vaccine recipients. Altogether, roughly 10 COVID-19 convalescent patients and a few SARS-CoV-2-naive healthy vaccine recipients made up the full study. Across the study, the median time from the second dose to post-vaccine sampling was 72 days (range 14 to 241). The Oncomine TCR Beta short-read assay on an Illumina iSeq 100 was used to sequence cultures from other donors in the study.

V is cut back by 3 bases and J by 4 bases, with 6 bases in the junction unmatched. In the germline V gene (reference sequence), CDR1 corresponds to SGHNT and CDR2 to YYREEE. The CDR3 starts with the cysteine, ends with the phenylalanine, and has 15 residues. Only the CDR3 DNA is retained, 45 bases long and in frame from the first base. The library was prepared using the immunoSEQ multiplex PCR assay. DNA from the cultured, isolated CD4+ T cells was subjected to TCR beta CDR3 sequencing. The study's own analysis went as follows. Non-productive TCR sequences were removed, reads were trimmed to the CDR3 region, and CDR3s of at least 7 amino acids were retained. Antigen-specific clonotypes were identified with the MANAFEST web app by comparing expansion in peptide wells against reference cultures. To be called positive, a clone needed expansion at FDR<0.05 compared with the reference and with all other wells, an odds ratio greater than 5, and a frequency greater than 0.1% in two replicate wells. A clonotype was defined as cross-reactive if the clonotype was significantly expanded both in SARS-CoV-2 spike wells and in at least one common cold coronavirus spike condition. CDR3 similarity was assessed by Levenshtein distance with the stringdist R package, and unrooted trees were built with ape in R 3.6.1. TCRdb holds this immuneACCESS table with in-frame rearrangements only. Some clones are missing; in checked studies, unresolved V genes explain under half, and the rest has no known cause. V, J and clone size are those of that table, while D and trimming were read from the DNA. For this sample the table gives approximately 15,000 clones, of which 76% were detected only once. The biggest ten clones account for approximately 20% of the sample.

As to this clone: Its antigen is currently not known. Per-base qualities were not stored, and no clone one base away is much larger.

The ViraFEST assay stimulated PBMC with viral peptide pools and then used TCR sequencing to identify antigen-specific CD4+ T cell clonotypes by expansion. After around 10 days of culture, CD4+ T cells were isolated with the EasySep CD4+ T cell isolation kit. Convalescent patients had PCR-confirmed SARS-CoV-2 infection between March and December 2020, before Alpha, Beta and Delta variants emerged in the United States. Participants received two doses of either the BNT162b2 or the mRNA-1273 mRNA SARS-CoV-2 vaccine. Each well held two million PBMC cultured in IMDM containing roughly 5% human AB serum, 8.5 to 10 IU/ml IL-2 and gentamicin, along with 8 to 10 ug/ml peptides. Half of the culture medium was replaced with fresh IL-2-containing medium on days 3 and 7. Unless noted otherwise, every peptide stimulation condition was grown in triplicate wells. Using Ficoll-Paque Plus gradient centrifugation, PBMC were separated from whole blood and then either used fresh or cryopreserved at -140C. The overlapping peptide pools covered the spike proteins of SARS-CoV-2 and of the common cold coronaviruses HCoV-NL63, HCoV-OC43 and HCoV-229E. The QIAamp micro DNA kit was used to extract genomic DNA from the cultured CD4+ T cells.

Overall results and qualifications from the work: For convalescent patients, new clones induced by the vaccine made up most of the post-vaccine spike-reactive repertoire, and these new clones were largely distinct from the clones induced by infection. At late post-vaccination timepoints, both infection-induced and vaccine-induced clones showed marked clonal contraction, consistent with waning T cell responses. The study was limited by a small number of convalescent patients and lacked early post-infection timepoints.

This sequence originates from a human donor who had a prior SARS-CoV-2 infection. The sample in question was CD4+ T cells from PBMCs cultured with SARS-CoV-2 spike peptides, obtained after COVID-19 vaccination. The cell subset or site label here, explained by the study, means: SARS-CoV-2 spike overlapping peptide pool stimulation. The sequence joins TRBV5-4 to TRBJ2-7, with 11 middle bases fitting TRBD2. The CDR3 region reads CASSSGTSGGYEQYF. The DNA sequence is TGTGCCAGCAGCTCGGGGACTAGCGGAGGATACGAGCAGTACTTC.